The source of this TCR beta chain is a study of blood T cell repertoires in COVID-19. Study background: COVID-19 samples, acute and convalescent, were from the United States, Italy and Spain. PBMCs, B-cell-depleted T cells, or T cells were the source of the cDNA or gDNA that made up the material.

Authors' processing steps: For nucleated cells, counts were estimated from reference gene primer amplification. Using immunoSEQ multiplex PCR, the repertoire was profiled, and TCRdb retains in-frame clones only, with some absent. That table is the source of V, J and clone size, and D and trimming were worked out from the DNA. The repertoire includes hundreds of thousands of clones, about 83% of them detected once, and about 8.1% sits in the top ten. Germline V CDR1 and CDR2: LGHDT, YNNKEL (reference sequence). The CDR3 totals 15 residues. The V and J ends lost 4 bases and 5 bases respectively, with 12 bases between them.

The rearrangement joins TRBV3-1 (or the pseudogene TRBV3-2) to TRBJ1-6; tentatively, D is TRBD1 (5 bases). What was sequenced was peripheral blood. The receptor was isolated from a woman between 45 and 65 years old with acute or convalescent COVID-19. The CDR3 DNA is TGTGCCAGCAGCCCCGACGGGGGAGATAATTCACCCCTCCACTTT. The encoded protein is CASSPDGGDNSPLHF.